A single sample gave rise to the 11 T cell receptor beta chains below, sequenced in a study of T cell changes during pregnancy in multiple sclerosis (dated by TCRdb to the late 2010s). Library preparation used the immunoSEQ multiplex PCR assay. This immuneACCESS table, as held by TCRdb, lists in-frame sequences with V and J called but not all clones. Of the missing ones, under half trace to an unresolved V gene in checked studies; the others have no known cause. For this sample there are about 29,000 clones; 75% to 95% appear just once. Together, the top ten hold 6.2% of the sample. The sample here was CD8+ T cells from peripheral blood mononuclear cells, taken before pregnancy. The receptor set was obtained from a female donor with multiple sclerosis, enrolled in a pregnancy study.

The chain has TRBV19 and TRBJ2-1; no definite D call. CDR1 and CDR2 (germline): LNHDA, SQIVND (reference sequence). The CDR3 length is 13 residues. The V gene lost 6 bases and the J gene lost 6 bases, with 12 bases spanning the gap. CDR3 sequence reads: CASSSVPLNEQFF. In nucleotides, the CDR3 is TGTGCCAGTAGCTCGGTACCCCTCAATGAGCAGTTCTTC.

The chain has TRBV27 and TRBJ1-5; tentatively, D is TRBD1 (5 bases). The CDR3 covers 15 residues. Trimming left V 6 bases short and J 0 bases short, with 12 bases between. From germline, CDR1 is MNHEY and CDR2 SMNVEV (reference sequence). CDR3 sequence: CASSLYRNSNQPQHF. DNA of the CDR3: TGTGCCAGCAGCCTTTACAGGAATAGCAATCAGCCCCAGCATTTT.

The chain uses TRBV10-3 and TRBJ2-7; D gene unclear. Per germline, CDR1 ENHRY and CDR2 SYGVKD. Trimming left V 5 bases short and J 2 bases short, with 19 bases between. The CDR3 sequence is 16 residues long. CDR3 nucleotides: TGTGCCATCAGTACCTCCTTGGCGTCGGGTGCCTACGAGCAGTACTTC. Translating it yields CAISTSLASGAYEQYF.

The rearrangement joins TRBV7-6 to TRBJ2-1, with TRBD2 identical over 7 bases. The length of the CDR3 is 19 residues. V shed 0 bases and J 0 bases; nucleotides not matched to a gene: 11. Germline V gene lookup returns CDR1 SGHVS and CDR2 FNYEAQ. CDR3 bases: TGTGCCAGCAGCTTAGCAGGGCTAGCGGCATCGAGCTCCTACAATGAGCAGTTCTTC. It yields the protein CASSLAGLAASSSYNEQFF.

The J gene is TRBJ2-1, the V gene TRBV4-1, with D possibly matching TRBD1 (6 bases). The germline gives CDR1 MGHRA, CDR2 YSYEKL. V lost 1 base, J lost 16 bases, and 20 bases lay in between. This CDR3 spans 14 amino acids. As DNA, the CDR3 is TGCGCCAGCAGCCAAGTTTTAGGACAGAGGATTAATTTCTTC. This codes for CASSQVLGQRINFF.

CDR3 sequence: CASSPTLGEGNEQFF. CDR3 in DNA: TGTGCCAGCAGCCCGACCCTCGGGGAGGGGAATGAGCAGTTCTTC. The chain has TRBV4-2 and TRBJ2-1; 7 bases are a match to TRBD2. With 4 bases clipped from V and 7 bases from J, the junction kept 10 bases outside the gene matches. The CDR3 spans 15 residues. Germline loops: CDR1 LGHNA, CDR2 YNFKEQ.

The chain has TRBV27 and TRBJ2-1, with 8 nucleotides matching TRBD2. Germline lookup yields CDR1 MNHEY and CDR2 SMNVEV (reference sequence). This CDR3 has 15 amino acids. V shed 4 bases, J shed 5 bases, and the junction held 7 bases outside the gene matches. The CDR3 DNA reads as TGTGCCAGCAGTTGGAAGCGGGAGCACGACAATGAGCAGTTCTTC. This gives the protein CASSWKREHDNEQFF.

CDR3 in amino acids: CAISRTGSNQPQHF. The CDR3 nucleotides read TGTGCCATCAGTCGGACAGGGAGCAATCAGCCCCAGCATTTT. The chain recombines TRBV10-3 with TRBJ1-5; 8 bases map to TRBD1. The CDR3 sequence is 14 residues long. CDR1 is ENHRY, CDR2 SYGVKD, per germline. The V gene end was trimmed by 5 bases and the J gene end by 1 base; junction bases not matched to a gene: 1.

For this clone: Other nucleotide sequences from this sample produce the same CDR3. The rearrangement links TRBV9 to TRBJ2-3, with D perhaps matching TRBD2 (6 bases). V lost 3 bases to trimming and J lost 0 bases, with 11 bases between them. In germline, CDR1 is SGDLS, CDR2 YYNGEE. This CDR3 spans 15 amino acids. CDR3 nucleotides: TGTGCCAGCAGCGCCGAGCGGGCTAGCACAGATACGCAGTATTTT. Protein product: CASSAERASTDTQYF.

CDR3 loop: CASSAGLAVYNEQFF. The CDR3 nucleotides read TGTGCCAGCAGCGCGGGACTAGCGGTGTACAATGAGCAGTTCTTC. V is TRBV9 and J is TRBJ2-1, with 11 bases identical to TRBD2. Germline values: CDR1 SGDLS, CDR2 YYNGEE. J was trimmed by 4 bases and V by 3 bases; bases with no gene match: 3. The CDR3 totals 15 residues.

This clone was seen a single time. The J gene is TRBJ2-1, the V gene TRBV7-9, with D possibly TRBD2 on 6 matching bases. The V gene's germline CDR1 is SEHNR and CDR2 FQNEAQ (reference sequence). Trimming pared 8 bases from V and 8 bases from J, leaving 13 bases between. This CDR3 is built from 12 residues. CDR3 protein: CASGAGSDEQFF. CDR3 nucleotides: TGTGCCAGCGGGGCGGGAAGCGATGAGCAGTTCTTC.